Following are 8 T cell receptor beta chains from one sample sequenced in a study of control samples from healthy donors and cancer patients. Assay used: immunoSEQ multiplex PCR; TCRdb lists only in-frame clones, some missing. The sample gives under 75,000 clones, over 75% of which show up once; 5% to 6.5% is in the top ten. The sequenced sample consisted of blood. These receptors were taken from a man between 35 and 55 years old in good health.

In its sample, this clone was seen once. The gene calls are TRBV4-3 and TRBJ1-3; D gene ambiguous. Looked up from germline, CDR1 is LGHNA and CDR2 is YSLEER. The CDR3 contains 14 residues. V was cut by 0 bases and J by 4 bases, with 7 bases left in between. In nucleotides, the CDR3 is TGCGCCAGCAGCCAAGATTTCAGGGGAAACACCATATATTTT. As protein: CASSQDFRGNTIYF.

The rearrangement uses TRBV28 and TRBJ1-2; 7 nucleotides align to TRBD1. V was clipped by 7 bases and J by 10 bases; unmatched bases: 12. CDR3 length equals 13 residues. Germline V lookup: CDR1 MDHEN, CDR2 SYDVKM. CDR3 amino acids: CASTLRRDSNYTF. CDR3 in DNA: TGTGCCAGCACCCTACGCCGGGACAGTAACTACACCTTC.

The chain recombines TRBV7-2 with TRBJ1-6; 9 bases are shared with TRBD1. The CDR3 contains 16 residues. The germline V gene has CDR1 SGHTA and CDR2 FQGNSA. V shed 4 bases, J shed 8 bases, and the junction held 9 bases outside the gene matches. The CDR3 DNA is TGTGCCAGCAGCTCAAGAGGCGGGACAGGGTATTCACCCCTCCACTTT. Translation: CASSSRGGTGYSPLHF.

The chain is built from TRBV6-5 and TRBJ1-1, with unresolved D. The V end lost 5 bases, the J end lost 8 bases, and 15 bases lay between the germline ends. Germline-derived CDR1 and CDR2 are MNHEY and SVGAGI. This CDR3 has 13 amino acids. This CDR3 reads CASSPPPPREAFF. CDR3 coding DNA: TGTGCCAGCAGTCCTCCACCGCCCCGGGAAGCTTTCTTT.

The chain joins TRBV20-1 to TRBJ1-4; TRBD1 matches at 7 bases. The CDR3 is 13 amino acids. CDR1 is DFQATT, CDR2 SNEGSKA, per germline (reference sequence). J lost 6 bases, V lost 3 bases, and 4 bases had no gene match. Here the CDR3 DNA reads TGCAGTGCTAGTCGGCAGGGGGATGAAAAACTGTTTTTT. This translates into CSASRQGDEKLFF.

The chain employs TRBV19 and TRBJ1-1, with unresolved D. The CDR3 is made up of 13 amino acids. The germline V gene encodes CDR1 LNHDA and CDR2 SQIVND (reference sequence). V gave up 7 bases and J gave up 3 bases, with 12 bases separating them. CDR3 sequence (DNA): TGTGCCAGTACCATCGACGGATACACTGAAGCTTTCTTT. This codes for CASTIDGYTEAFF.

There are a few counts of this clone. The chain is built from TRBV7-6 and TRBJ2-1, with D perhaps TRBD1 (6 bases). Germline lookup yields CDR1 SGHVS and CDR2 FNYEAQ. Trimming pared 5 bases from V and 4 bases from J, leaving 15 bases between. CDR3 length: 15 amino acids. The CDR3 region is CASSARTELYNEQFF. The CDR3 coding sequence is TGTGCCAGCAGCGCACGGACAGAGTTGTACAATGAGCAGTTCTTC.

This chain uses TRBV2 with TRBJ1-2, with TRBD1 matching over 8 bases. With V trimmed by 6 bases and J by 7 bases, 7 bases remained unmatched. The germline CDR1 and CDR2 sequences are SNHLY and FYNNEI. The CDR3 length is 13 residues. The CDR3, as DNA: TGTGCCAGCAGAGCCGACAGGGGAAGTGGCTACACCTTC. This codes for CASRADRGSGYTF.